These 14 T cell receptor beta chains came from one sample sequenced in a study of molecular identifiers for immune sequencing clone quantification. In TCRdb, the PCR reads were re-called with MiXCR into one record per CDR3 protein. The sample lists roughly 300,000 distinct CDR3 sequences, under 25% occurring once. The sequencing input was naive CD8+ T cells from blood, with Jurkat cell RNA spiked in. Regarding subset: FACS-sorted CD8+CD4-CCR7+CD45RA+ naive T cells. The receptors here all came from a human donor in good health. Some libraries in this study had Jurkat cell RNA spiked in.

Comment on this clonotype: The germline gene is not matched at one end of the junction; a read error may be the cause. The chain recombines TRBV6-5 with TRBJ1-2, with D possibly TRBD1 on 5 matching bases. Germline V gives CDR1 MNHEY, CDR2 SVGAGI. This CDR3 has 13 amino acids. The DNA of the CDR3 is TGTGCCAGCAGTGGTGGGGACGGCTATGGCTTCACCTTC. This encodes CASSGGDGYGFTF.

This clonotype was observed at least ten times. The chain links TRBV12-5 to TRBJ1-2; D may be TRBD1 (5 bases). Deletions cut 0 bases from V and 2 bases from J, with 10 bases between. The CDR3 spans 15 residues. From germline, CDR1 is LGHNT and CDR2 FRNRAP. The CDR3 loop reads CASGLVKTENYGYTF. DNA for the CDR3: TGTGCTAGTGGTTTGGTAAAGACAGAAAACTATGGCTACACCTTC.

This clonotype has a handful of counts. A much larger clone lies one base from this, so it may be a read error. The genes are TRBV7-9 and TRBJ1-1; 8 positions agree with TRBD1. CDR3 length: 18 residues. Germline loops: CDR1 SEHNR, CDR2 FQNEAQ (reference sequence). The V segment lost 1 base and the J segment 0 bases; nucleotides outside the gene matches: 10. The CDR3 spells CASSLVGLRTGMNTEAFF. CDR3 nucleotide sequence: TGTGCCAGCAGCTTAGTAGGGCTTAGGACAGGGATGAACACTGAAGCTTTCTTT.

This chain uses TRBV5-4 with TRBJ2-7; D perhaps matches TRBD1 (6 bases). Germline V gene data show CDR1 as SGHNT and CDR2 as YYREEE (reference sequence). V shed 4 bases and J shed 3 bases, with 11 bases lying between them. This CDR3 is 13 amino acids long. CDR3 amino acids: CASSPGADYEQYF. For the CDR3, the DNA is TGTGCCAGCAGCCCAGGGGCGGACTACGAGCAGTACTTC. The full variable domain, with the rest looked up from reference TRBV5-4 and TRBJ2-7, is ETGVTQSPTHLIKTRGQQVTLRCSSQSGHNTVSWYQQALGQGPQFIFQYYREEENGRGNFPPRFSGLQFPNYSSELNVNALELDDSALYLCASSPGADYEQYFGPGTRLTVT.

Turning to this clonotype: Possible read error: a much larger clone is one base away. The missing conserved phenylalanine or tryptophan at the end of this CDR3 makes a read error likely. The chain combines TRBV6-2 or TRBV6-3 with TRBJ2-3; D remains unclear. Germline assignment: CDR1 MNHEY and CDR2 SVGEGT. There are 11 residues in the CDR3. V lost 7 bases, J lost 6 bases, and 8 bases lay in between. The CDR3 region has the DNA TGTGCCAGCACCTTCTCGGATACGCAGTATGTT. Protein: CASTFSDTQYV.

On this clonotype itself: A read error is possible here, since a much larger clone lies one base away. The gene calls are TRBV20-1 and TRBJ2-3; 12 positions match TRBD1. From germline, CDR1 is DFQATT and CDR2 SNEGSKA (reference sequence). This CDR3 has 15 amino acids. In DNA form, the CDR3 reads TGCAGTGCCTACCCCGGGACAGGGGGCGTAGATACGCCGTATTTT. Its translation is CSAYPGTGGVDTPYF.

The V gene is TRBV6-1, the J gene TRBJ2-7; a weak D match, TRBD1 (5 bases). The CDR3 runs 15 residues. The V and J ends lost 3 bases and 2 bases respectively, with 14 bases between them. Per the germline V gene, CDR1 is MNHNS and CDR2 is SASEGT. CDR3 in amino acids: CASSDCFPGTYEQYF. The CDR3 DNA reads TGTGCCAGCAGTGACTGTTTTCCAGGGACCTACGAGCAGTACTTC.

The table lists this clonotype with a few counts. A much larger clone is a single base away; this may be a read error. This chain joins TRBV7-2 and TRBJ2-7; no definite D call. Trimming removed 5 bases at V and 0 bases at J, with 11 bases between. This CDR3 contains 14 residues. Germline lookup yields CDR1 SGHTA and CDR2 FQGNSA. In nucleotides, the CDR3 is TGTGCCAGCAGCCCGATGGCACCCTCCTACGAGCAGTACTTC. It is translated as CASSPMAPSYEQYF.

V and J are TRBV4-1 and TRBJ1-1; TRBD1 might be the D (6 bases). Deletions cut 2 bases from V and 3 bases from J, with 13 bases between. Germline CDR1 and CDR2: MGHRA and YSYEKL. The CDR3 runs 15 residues. The CDR3 bases are TGCGCCAGCAGCCAAACAGACAGGTCTGACACTGAAGCTTTCTTT. It yields the protein CASSQTDRSDTEAFF.

This sequence joins TRBV7-2 and TRBJ2-7; 9 nucleotides match TRBD1. J lost 6 bases, V lost 11 bases, and 8 bases had no gene match. The CDR3 loop spans 12 amino acids. Looked up from germline, CDR1 is SGHTA and CDR2 is FQGNSA. The CDR3 DNA is TGTGCCCGCCGCCCGACAGGGGGCGAGCAGTACTTC. Its translation: CARRPTGGEQYF.

Concerning this clonotype itself: A much larger clone lies a single base off, so this may be a read error. The V call is TRBV6-5, the J call TRBJ1-4; a possible D gene is TRBD1 (5 bases). CDR1 is MNHEY and CDR2 is SVGAGI in the germline V gene. The CDR3 is 13 residues long. Trimming stripped 5 bases from V and 5 bases from J, with 9 bases between. Here the CDR3 DNA reads TGTGCCAGCAGTGGGGGTCTAAATGAAAAACTGTTTTTT. Its protein product is CASSGGLNEKLFF.

This clonotype has ten or more counts. The J gene is TRBJ2-5, the V gene TRBV29-1; 9 bases are shared with TRBD2. J lost 4 bases, V lost 3 bases, and 3 bases had no gene match. Germline V CDR1 and CDR2: SQVTM, ANQGSEA. The CDR3 loop spans 13 amino acids. The CDR3, as DNA: TGCAGCGTTGATCTAGCGGGGATAGAGACCCAGTACTTC. Translation: CSVDLAGIETQYF.

This clonotype was detected ten times or more. The CDR3 region is CASSSGTGYSPLHF. The CDR3 DNA follows: TGTGCCAGCAGTTCCGGGACAGGGTATTCACCCCTCCACTTT. This chain joins TRBV27 and TRBJ1-6, with 9 bases aligning to TRBD1. Germline loops: CDR1 MNHEY, CDR2 SMNVEV (reference sequence). This CDR3 region has 14 residues. Losses at the gene ends were 4 bases for V and 8 bases for J; bases not matched to a gene: 3.

The chain uses TRBV4-1 and TRBJ2-5; 7 nucleotides agree with TRBD1. This CDR3 has 20 amino acids. CDR1 and CDR2 (germline): MGHRA, YSYEKL. The V and J ends lost 0 bases and 1 base, in that order; junction bases with no gene match: 17. The CDR3 nucleotides read TGCGCCAGCAGCCAAGATTCGGCAGGGGGTTCTACGAATTTCCAAGAGACCCAGTACTTC. Translated: CASSQDSAGGSTNFQETQYF.